This paragraph covers one T cell receptor (beta chain) sequence. Assay: immunoSEQ multiplex PCR; the TCRdb copy retains only in-frame clones and omits some. The sample has roughly 300,000 clones; more than 85% are singletons. The source of the sample is a study of blood T cell repertoires in COVID-19. The sample comprised PBMCs or T cells enriched from blood (not recorded which). The TCR sequence derives from a woman younger than 45 who had recovered from COVID-19.

Here the CDR3 reads CASSEPSGRPRAYNEQFF. The DNA for the CDR3 is TGTGCCAGCAGTGAACCTAGCGGGAGGCCCCGGGCCTACAATGAGCAGTTCTTC. The chain joins TRBV2 to TRBJ2-1, with 11 bases lining up with TRBD2. CDR3 length: 18 amino acids. CDR1 SNHLY and CDR2 FYNNEI come from the germline V gene. The V and J ends lost 2 bases and 2 bases, in that order; junction bases with no gene match: 8.